The T cell receptor beta chain under discussion was sequenced for a study of CD8+CD57+ T cells in acquired aplastic anemia. Study as a whole: The sorted CD4+ and CD8+ cells yielded an average approximately 3.2 ug of DNA.

V lost 5 bases to trimming and J lost 1 base, with 13 bases between them. This CDR3 region has 15 residues. Looked up from germline, CDR1 is LNHNV and CDR2 is YYDKDF (reference sequence). An expansion of CD8+CD57+ cells by flow cytometry had been shown in patients chosen for sequencing. Genomic DNA, the template, was used for profiling of the TCR beta VDJ and CDR3. TCRdb fed the reads into MiXCR, producing one record per CDR3 protein. Among 150,000 to 180,000 distinct CDR3 sequences listed, approximately 52% were seen once. The chain links TRBV15 to TRBJ2-3; TRBD1 is a possible D gene (6 bases). The material sequenced was sorted CD4+, CD8+, or CD8+CD57+ T cells (not recorded which) from PBMCs. This TCR came from a human donor with aplastic anemia. CDR3 loop: CATSGKAGGTDTQYF. The DNA of the CDR3 is TGTGCCACCAGCGGGAAGGCAGGGGGCACAGATACGCAGTATTTT.